The 8 T cell receptor beta chains below were found in one sample sequenced in a study of blood T cell repertoires in COVID-19. Libraries were prepared by immunoSEQ multiplex PCR; TCRdb keeps only in-frame clonotypes and omits some of them. Found here are fewer than 250,000 clones, around 82% of them singletons; the top ten hold approximately 3.8%. Sequencing input: PBMCs or T cells enriched from blood (not recorded which). These receptors were taken from a woman in her forties who had been exposed to COVID-19.

The gene calls are TRBV14 and TRBJ2-5; D call uncertain. Germline CDR1 and CDR2: SGHDN and FVKESK. The CDR3 loop spans 13 amino acids. V was clipped by 3 bases and J by 3 bases, with 8 bases between them. The CDR3 here is CASSQGSEETQYF. CDR3 DNA: TGTGCCAGCAGCCAGGGCAGTGAAGAGACCCAGTACTTC.

J is TRBJ2-7 and V is TRBV2; D unresolved. This CDR3 spans 13 amino acids. Trimming pared 1 base from V and 6 bases from J, leaving 10 bases between. Germline V gives CDR1 SNHLY, CDR2 FYNNEI. The CDR3 region is CASSEERSLEQYF. CDR3 DNA sequence: TGTGCCAGCAGTGAAGAAAGGAGCCTCGAGCAGTACTTC.

The chain combines TRBV7-9 with TRBJ1-1, with D maybe TRBD1 (6 bases). V lost 3 bases, J lost 4 bases, and 21 bases lay in between. The CDR3 runs 17 residues. The germline V gene has CDR1 SEHNR and CDR2 FQNEAQ (reference sequence). In nucleotides, the CDR3 is TGTGCCAGCAGCTTCGGTCAGGGGTTTAAGCGAAGCACTGAAGCTTTCTTT. Translation: CASSFGQGFKRSTEAFF.

The chain combines TRBV28 with TRBJ1-4; weak D call: TRBD1 (5 bases). The germline V gene encodes CDR1 MDHEN and CDR2 SYDVKM. The CDR3 contains 16 residues. Trimming left V 2 bases short and J 0 bases short, with 10 bases between. CDR3 loop: CASSLMGLSTNEKLFF. The CDR3 coding sequence is TGTGCCAGCAGTTTAATGGGACTTTCAACTAATGAAAAACTGTTTTTT.

The rearrangement joins TRBV9 to TRBJ1-5; a weak D match, TRBD1 (5 bases). From germline, CDR1 is SGDLS and CDR2 YYNGEE. Trimming took off 2 bases at V and 1 base at J, with 7 bases between the two ends. The CDR3 totals 14 residues. CDR3 loop: CASSVWGSNQPQHF. DNA for the CDR3: TGTGCCAGCAGCGTGTGGGGCAGCAATCAGCCCCAGCATTTT.

This clone was detected a few times. J is TRBJ1-1 and V is TRBV10-3, with D possibly TRBD1 on 5 matching bases. The CDR3 has 14 residues. Per germline, CDR1 ENHRY and CDR2 SYGVKD. V was clipped by 6 bases and J by 1 base, with 12 bases between them. This chain's CDR3 is CAIRTGQPNTEAFF. The CDR3 DNA sequence: TGTGCCATCAGAACAGGACAACCGAACACTGAAGCTTTCTTT.

V gene TRBV6-5 combines with J gene TRBJ1-6; D may be TRBD1 (6 bases). The V gene lost 7 bases and the J gene lost 7 bases, with 14 bases spanning the gap. The CDR3 loop spans 14 amino acids. CDR1 MNHEY and CDR2 SVGAGI come from the germline V gene. CDR3 loop: CASTEGDSNSPLHF. Here the CDR3 DNA reads TGTGCCAGCACCGAGGGGGATTCGAATTCACCCCTCCACTTT.

The chain employs TRBV10-3 and TRBJ1-6; 8 bases match TRBD1. The CDR3 length is 13 residues. CDR1 is ENHRY and CDR2 is SYGVKD in the germline V gene. Unmatched junction bases numbered 4, after V lost 8 bases and J lost 7 bases. The CDR3 region has the DNA TGTGCCATCTCGGACAGGGCGAATTCACCCCTCCACTTT. It translates to CAISDRANSPLHF.